Listed below are T cell receptor beta chains from one sample, sequenced in a study of T cell responses to AZD1222 COVID-19 vaccine. Clones were read by immunoSEQ multiplex PCR, and TCRdb kept only the in-frame ones, dropping some. The sample includes about 120,000 clones, around 92% of them seen just once. This sample comprised peripheral blood, obtained on day 0 of AZD1222 vaccination. The source is an adult in good health. Both conserved end residues are part of each CDR3. The order of the fields is J gene, D gene, clone size, V gene, CDR3 protein, CDR3 DNA. A D gene is named only where the DNA matches it firmly. Only some rows state a clone size, as once, few, many or a class for expanded clones.

j_call: TRBJ1-2; d_call: NA; clone_size: NA; v_call: TRBV7-6; cdr3_aa: CASSLARSYGYTF; cdr3_nt: TGTGCCAGCAGCTTAGCCAGGTCGTATGGCTACACCTTC
j_call: TRBJ1-2; d_call: TRBD1; clone_size: NA; v_call: TRBV5-5; cdr3_aa: CASSRGQGGGYTF; cdr3_nt: TGTGCCAGCAGCCGGGGACAGGGCGGTGGCTACACCTTC
j_call: TRBJ2-3; d_call: TRBD2; clone_size: NA; v_call: TRBV30; cdr3_aa: CACLLARSASGRLDTQYF; cdr3_nt: TGTGCCTGTCTTCTGGCTCGATCGGCTAGCGGGAGGCTGGATACGCAGTATTTT
j_call: TRBJ1-4; d_call: NA; clone_size: NA; v_call: TRBV10-3; cdr3_aa: CAIKGAAGGNEKLFF; cdr3_nt: TGTGCCATCAAGGGCGCGGCAGGAGGTAATGAAAAACTGTTTTTT
j_call: TRBJ2-1; d_call: NA; clone_size: few; v_call: TRBV7-2; cdr3_aa: CASSLSVFGEQFF; cdr3_nt: TGTGCCAGCAGCTTATCGGTGTTCGGTGAGCAGTTCTTC
j_call: TRBJ1-3; d_call: NA; clone_size: NA; v_call: TRBV5-1; cdr3_aa: CASSSTGTSGNTIYF; cdr3_nt: TGCGCCAGCAGCTCTACAGGGACCTCTGGAAACACCATATATTTT
j_call: TRBJ1-3; d_call: NA; clone_size: few; v_call: TRBV7-2; cdr3_aa: CASSPSALSGNTIYF; cdr3_nt: TGTGCCAGCAGCCCCAGTGCACTCTCTGGAAACACCATATATTTT
j_call: TRBJ2-1; d_call: NA; clone_size: NA; v_call: TRBV6-2/TRBV6-3; cdr3_aa: CASSSFVNEQFF; cdr3_nt: TGTGCCAGCAGTTCATTCGTCAATGAGCAGTTCTTC
j_call: TRBJ1-2; d_call: TRBD1; clone_size: few; v_call: TRBV6-5; cdr3_aa: CASSGWDSRYGYTF; cdr3_nt: TGTGCCAGCAGCGGGTGGGACAGCAGATATGGCTACACCTTC
j_call: TRBJ2-2; d_call: NA; clone_size: NA; v_call: TRBV3-1/TRBV3-2; cdr3_aa: CASSQGQYTGELFF; cdr3_nt: TGTGCCAGCAGCCAAGGACAGTACACCGGGGAGCTGTTTTTT
j_call: TRBJ2-3; d_call: TRBD2; clone_size: few; v_call: TRBV5-1; cdr3_aa: CASSIMTSGYTDTQYF; cdr3_nt: TGCGCCAGCAGCATCATGACTAGCGGATACACAGATACGCAGTATTTT
j_call: TRBJ2-1; d_call: NA; clone_size: NA; v_call: TRBV11-3; cdr3_aa: CASSLESGGGEQFF; cdr3_nt: TGTGCCAGCAGCTTAGAATCGGGCGGTGGCGAGCAGTTCTTC
j_call: TRBJ1-1; d_call: NA; clone_size: NA; v_call: TRBV4-1; cdr3_aa: CASSQGFRGVEAFF; cdr3_nt: TGCGCCAGCAGCCAAGGATTCCGGGGGGTCGAAGCTTTCTTT
j_call: TRBJ2-3; d_call: NA; clone_size: NA; v_call: TRBV7-9; cdr3_aa: CASRPQRVAPGRPDTQYF; cdr3_nt: TGTGCCAGCAGACCCCAGCGGGTAGCTCCCGGCAGACCAGATACGCAGTATTTT
j_call: TRBJ1-1; d_call: TRBD1; clone_size: NA; v_call: TRBV19; cdr3_aa: CASSQQGATEAFF; cdr3_nt: TGTGCCAGTAGTCAACAGGGGGCCACTGAAGCTTTCTTT
j_call: TRBJ2-1; d_call: NA; clone_size: NA; v_call: TRBV28; cdr3_aa: CASSLRRGPEFF; cdr3_nt: TGTGCCAGCAGTTTACGAAGGGGCCCGGAGTTCTTC
j_call: TRBJ1-6; d_call: TRBD1; clone_size: NA; v_call: TRBV6-5; cdr3_aa: CASSYSRTGRNSPLHF; cdr3_nt: TGTGCCAGCAGTTACTCCCGGACAGGGCGTAATTCACCCCTCCACTTT
j_call: TRBJ1-5; d_call: NA; clone_size: NA; v_call: TRBV6-1; cdr3_aa: CASSELRSFTSNQPQHF; cdr3_nt: TGTGCCAGCAGTGAATTGAGGAGTTTCACGAGCAATCAGCCCCAGCATTTT
j_call: TRBJ2-2; d_call: NA; clone_size: NA; v_call: TRBV18; cdr3_aa: CASSRGPNTGELFF; cdr3_nt: TGTGCCAGCTCCAGGGGTCCGAACACCGGGGAGCTGTTTTTT
j_call: TRBJ2-7; d_call: TRBD1; clone_size: NA; v_call: TRBV28; cdr3_aa: CASSLPGTGKDEQYF; cdr3_nt: TGTGCCAGCAGCCTCCCCGGGACAGGGAAGGACGAGCAGTACTTC
j_call: TRBJ2-2; d_call: TRBD1; clone_size: NA; v_call: TRBV7-6; cdr3_aa: CASSSVPGQGPRNTGELFF; cdr3_nt: TGTGCCAGCAGCTCAGTCCCGGGACAGGGTCCTCGAAACACCGGGGAGCTGTTTTTT
j_call: TRBJ2-2; d_call: NA; clone_size: NA; v_call: TRBV4-2; cdr3_aa: CAKPGQITGELFF; cdr3_nt: TGTGCCAAACCAGGACAGATCACCGGGGAGCTGTTTTTT
j_call: TRBJ1-1; d_call: TRBD1; clone_size: NA; v_call: TRBV29-1; cdr3_aa: CSVHRGLGTEAFF; cdr3_nt: TGCAGCGTCCACAGGGGGCTTGGCACTGAAGCTTTCTTT
j_call: TRBJ1-1; d_call: NA; clone_size: NA; v_call: TRBV5-4; cdr3_aa: CASSLASQGGTEAFF; cdr3_nt: TGTGCCAGCAGCTTGGCCAGTCAGGGCGGCACTGAAGCTTTCTTT
j_call: TRBJ1-2; d_call: TRBD1; clone_size: NA; v_call: TRBV28; cdr3_aa: CASSLLNFRQGALYGYTF; cdr3_nt: TGTGCCAGCAGTTTATTGAATTTTAGGCAGGGGGCGCTTTATGGCTACACCTTC
j_call: TRBJ1-1; d_call: NA; clone_size: NA; v_call: TRBV12-3/TRBV12-4; cdr3_aa: CASAKRQNTEAFF; cdr3_nt: TGTGCCAGCGCTAAAAGACAGAACACTGAAGCTTTCTTT
j_call: TRBJ2-1; d_call: TRBD2; clone_size: NA; v_call: TRBV10-3; cdr3_aa: CAISNDIAGNEQFF; cdr3_nt: TGTGCCATCAGTAACGACATAGCGGGCAATGAGCAGTTCTTC
j_call: TRBJ2-7; d_call: TRBD2; clone_size: NA; v_call: TRBV9; cdr3_aa: CASSVGSGSIYEQYF; cdr3_nt: TGTGCCAGCAGCGTAGGAAGCGGGAGTATTTACGAGCAGTACTTC
j_call: TRBJ1-2; d_call: TRBD1; clone_size: NA; v_call: TRBV18; cdr3_aa: CASSSYTDRGLNYGYTF; cdr3_nt: TGTGCCAGCTCATCCTACACGGACAGGGGGCTCAACTATGGCTACACCTTC
j_call: TRBJ1-2; d_call: TRBD1; clone_size: NA; v_call: TRBV12-3/TRBV12-4; cdr3_aa: CASSQDRVGGYTF; cdr3_nt: TGTGCCAGCAGTCAGGACAGGGTTGGTGGCTACACCTTC
j_call: TRBJ2-2; d_call: NA; clone_size: NA; v_call: TRBV4-2; cdr3_aa: CASSQDLNGSPGELFF; cdr3_nt: TGTGCCAGCAGCCAAGATTTGAACGGTTCGCCCGGGGAGCTGTTTTTT
j_call: TRBJ2-1; d_call: TRBD2; clone_size: once; v_call: TRBV10-3; cdr3_aa: CASWTSAYNEQFF; cdr3_nt: TGTGCCAGTTGGACTAGCGCCTACAATGAGCAGTTCTTC
j_call: TRBJ1-5; d_call: NA; clone_size: NA; v_call: TRBV2; cdr3_aa: CASSEVVGGYQPQHF; cdr3_nt: TGTGCCAGCAGTGAAGTGGTAGGAGGGTATCAGCCCCAGCATTTT